Listed here are 12 T cell receptor beta chains from one sample, sequenced in a study of vaccination and CD4 T cells after COVID-19. Treatment described: approximately nine-day PBMC culture with coronavirus spike peptide pools or control peptides (ViraFEST assay). CD4+ T-cell collection from the unexposed donor predated the COVID-19 pandemic (2011-2018). An Oncomine TCR Beta short-read assay was used to sequence the DNA from cultured CD4+ T cells. MiXCR, applied by TCRdb to the PCR reads, yields one record per CDR3 protein. Of 6,000 to 9,500 distinct CDR3 sequences in the sample, 53% were seen once. What these receptors recognize is not known. The specimen sequenced was CD4+ T cells from blood, cultured in vitro. These receptors all come from a human donor in good health.

The V gene is TRBV5-4, the J gene TRBJ2-1, with D perhaps given as TRBD1 or TRBD2 (6 bases each). Trimming stripped 3 bases from V and 2 bases from J, with 18 bases between. The CDR3 loop spans 17 amino acids. The germline V gene encodes CDR1 SGHNT and CDR2 YYREEE (reference sequence). Here the CDR3 reads CASSSGAGTGTYNEQFF. The CDR3 bases are TGTGCCAGCAGCTCGGGGGCTGGGACGGGGACCTACAATGAGCAGTTCTTC.

V and J are TRBV6-5 and TRBJ2-2; D not certain. The CDR3 totals 15 residues. V lost 0 bases, J lost 5 bases, and 10 bases lay in between. CDR1 MNHEY and CDR2 SVGAGI come from the germline V gene. In DNA, the CDR3 is TGTGCCAGCAGTTACTCGAAGTTAGGAACCGGGGAGCTGTTTTTT. Translation: CASSYSKLGTGELFF.

This chain joins TRBV7-2 and TRBJ2-4; 10 nucleotides agree with TRBD2. Unmatched junction bases numbered 5, after V lost 3 bases and J lost 0 bases. CDR3 size: 17 residues. Germline assignment: CDR1 SGHTA and CDR2 FQGNSA. CDR3 sequence: CASSLGLARLAKNIQYF. In DNA form, the CDR3 reads TGTGCCAGCAGCTTGGGACTAGCGAGACTAGCCAAAAACATTCAGTACTTC.

The table lists this clonotype with a count of one. V gene TRBV19 combines with J gene TRBJ2-5, with 7 bases fitting TRBD2. CDR3 length: 13 amino acids. V shed 7 bases, J shed 5 bases, and the junction held 7 bases outside the gene matches. Germline V lookup: CDR1 LNHDA, CDR2 SQIVND (reference sequence). In DNA form, the CDR3 reads TGTGCCAGTAACCAGCGGGGCAGGGAGACCCAGTACTTC. Amino acids: CASNQRGRETQYF. Full variable domain (remainder filled in from reference TRBV19 and TRBJ2-5): DGGITQSPKYLFRKEGQNVTLSCEQNLNHDAMYWYRQDPGQGLRLIYYSQIVNDFQKGDIAEGYSVSREKKESFPLTVTSAQKNPTAFYLCASNQRGRETQYFGPGTRLLVL.

A note on this clonotype: A much larger clone lies one base from this, so it may be a read error. The CDR3 loop is CASTSRAYQPRHF. The CDR3 DNA sequence: TGTGCCAGCACCTCGAGGGCCTATCAGCCCCGGCATTTT. The rearrangement links TRBV27 to TRBJ1-5; D unresolved. Germline CDR1 and CDR2: MNHEY and SMNVEV (reference sequence). The CDR3 covers 13 residues.

The chain links TRBV5-1 to TRBJ2-5, with 9 bases that match TRBD1. Unmatched junction bases numbered 15, after V lost 10 bases and J lost 8 bases. Germline lookup yields CDR1 SGHRS and CDR2 YFSETQ. This CDR3 is 14 amino acids long. The CDR3 sequence: CASQEWGQGLTQYF. The CDR3 DNA follows: TGCGCCTCCCAGGAATGGGGACAGGGTTTAACCCAGTACTTC. Full variable domain (remainder filled in from reference TRBV5-1 and TRBJ2-5): KAGVTQTPRYLIKTRGQQVTLSCSPISGHRSVSWYQQTPGQGLQFLFEYFSETQRNKGNFPGRFSGRQFSNSRSEMNVSTLELGDSALYLCASQEWGQGLTQYFGPGTRLLVL.

J is TRBJ2-2 and V is TRBV2, with D possibly being TRBD2 (6 bases). The CDR3 length is 15 residues. Trimming pared 7 bases from V and 7 bases from J, leaving 19 bases between. Germline values: CDR1 SNHLY, CDR2 FYNNEI. The CDR3, as DNA: TGTGCCAGCACTCAAAGGGTGGCCGGGGGCGGGGAGCTGTTTTTT. It translates to CASTQRVAGGGELFF.

This clonotype was recorded only once. This sequence joins TRBV15 and TRBJ2-1; TRBD2 might be the D (5 bases). The V gene's germline CDR1 is LNHNV and CDR2 YYDKDF (reference sequence). CDR3 length: 13 residues. Trimming removed 0 bases at V and 6 bases at J, with 6 bases between. CDR3 region: CATSRDRGNEQFF. For the CDR3, the DNA is TGTGCCACCAGCAGAGATCGGGGCAATGAGCAGTTCTTC.

The chain combines TRBV6-2 or TRBV6-3 with TRBJ1-5, with D tentatively TRBD1 (6 bases). This CDR3 spans 14 amino acids. Germline V gene lookup returns CDR1 MNHEY and CDR2 SVGEGT. With 2 bases removed from V and 7 bases from J, the gap between germline ends came to 12 bases. The CDR3 spells CASSYVDGTQPQHF. The CDR3 nucleotides are TGTGCCAGCAGTTACGTCGACGGGACACAGCCCCAGCATTTT.

This clonotype appeared a few times. V is TRBV20-1 and J is TRBJ1-6; 8 nucleotides line up with TRBD1. V dropped 6 bases and J dropped 13; count of bases not matched to a gene: 14. The CDR3 is 14 amino acids. Germline CDR1 and CDR2: DFQATT and SNEGSKA (reference sequence). CDR3 region: CSASTGDGAGPLHF. The CDR3 nucleotides are TGCAGTGCATCGACAGGGGATGGGGCGGGGCCCCTCCACTTT.

This clonotype was seen just once. This chain uses TRBV7-2 with TRBJ1-1, with 7 bases that match TRBD1. Looked up from germline, CDR1 is SGHTA and CDR2 is FQGNSA. The CDR3 loop spans 14 amino acids. Germline trimming cut 5 bases from V and 1 base from J; bases unmatched to any gene: 4. CDR3 region: CASSPGQSNTEAFF. The CDR3 DNA reads as TGTGCCAGCAGCCCGGGACAGTCGAACACTGAAGCTTTCTTT. Looking up the rest from reference TRBV7-2 and TRBJ1-1 gives the full variable domain: GAGVSQSPSNKVTEKGKDVELRCDPISGHTALYWYRQSLGQGLEFLIYFQGNSAPDKSGLPSDRFSAERTGGSVSTLTIQRTQQEDSAVYLCASSPGQSNTEAFFGQGTRLTVV.

Remarks on this clonotype: At one boundary the junction diverges from the germline segment, which might be a read error. The V gene is TRBV20-1, the J gene TRBJ1-2; possible D gene TRBD1, 5 bases. Germline V CDR1 and CDR2: DFQATT, SNEGSKA (reference sequence). CDR3 length: 12 residues. CDR3 region: CSAGDSPYGYTF. As DNA, the CDR3 is TGCAGTGCTGGAGACAGTCCCTATGGCTACACCTTC.